The following is a T cell receptor beta chain sequence with its context. The antigen is undetermined. The CDR3 sequence is 15 residues long. Germline CDR1 reads MNHEY; CDR2 reads SMNVEV (reference sequence). The sample is drawn from a study of CXCR3-negative and CXCR3-positive naive CD8 T cells. Whole-study findings and limits: Naive CXCR3-positive cells had TRB CDR3s more hydrophobic than those of CXCR3-negative naive cells. In naive cells, CXCR3-negative and CXCR3-positive subsets had similar TRBV-TRBJ usage; memory cells differed. No difference in surface CD5 was seen between naive subsets, and TCR strength was inferred from TRB CDR3 properties.

The authors prepared UMI-labeled TRB cDNA libraries by 5' RACE. TCRdb re-called the 5' RACE reads and shows each CDR3 protein once, DNA omitted. The sample yields some 150,000 distinct CDR3 sequences, of which the top ten take up 0.41%. The clonotype originates from a human donor in good health. Some clones in this sample may be carry-over from other donors' samples. The V call is TRBV27, the J call TRBJ2-5; as DNA is missing, the TRBD2 call by TCRdb cannot be tested. The sequenced sample consisted of naive CXCR3+ CD8+ T cells from blood. Subset defined: CD45RO-CCR7+CD27+CD95- naive CD8+ T cells expressing CXCR3 (TNR3+). This chain's CDR3 is CASSRYLAQQETQYF.